Given below is one TCR beta chain in context. The naive CD8 fraction comprised CD45RO-negative cells positively selected for CCR7 and excluded terminally differentiated effector memory CD45RA+ cells. Genomic DNA from each subset was divided evenly over several immunoSEQ plates. Profiled with immunoSEQ multiplex PCR; TCRdb holds only in-frame clones, not every one. Found here are about 2 million clones, approximately 95% of them singletons; the top ten hold roughly 1.1%. Germline CDR1 SNHLY, CDR2 FYNNEI. J gave up 8 bases and V 8 bases, and 8 bases lay outside the gene matches. This CDR3 comprises 13 residues. The data belong to a study of shared clonotypes between healthy human individuals.

The rearrangement joins TRBV2 to TRBJ2-1; 8 bases agree with TRBD2. The sequence derives from a man younger than 35 in good health. Material for sequencing was naive CD8+ T cells sorted from blood. The CDR3 reads CASGRSGSYEQFF. DNA of the CDR3: TGTGCCAGCGGCAGGAGCGGGAGCTATGAGCAGTTCTTC.